These T cell receptor beta chains were read from a single sample in a study of T cell responses to AZD1222 COVID-19 vaccine. Produced via immunoSEQ multiplex PCR; TCRdb's table is partial and in-frame only. The table shows some 200,000 clones, with just over 90% occurring only once. Sequencing was performed on peripheral blood, taken 28 days after the second AZD1222 dose. The receptors originated from an adult who received the AZD1222 COVID-19 vaccine. CDR3s include the opening cysteine and the closing phenylalanine or tryptophan. Each record gives: clone size, D gene, J gene, V gene, CDR3 DNA, CDR3 protein. The D gene is left open where the match is weak. Clone size is not always given. Where it is, it says once, few, many or a class for expanded clones.

.,.,TRBJ2-7,TRBV7-8,TGTGCCAGCAGCGCTTACAGGGTCCCGGGGTACGAGCAGTACTTC,CASSAYRVPGYEQYF
.,.,TRBJ1-1,TRBV15,TGTGCCACCAGCGAATCCCTTTTCCTCCCTGAAGCTTTCTTT,CATSESLFLPEAFF
.,.,TRBJ1-5,TRBV30,TGTGCCTGGAGTGTCGAGTACGATCAGCCCCAGCATTTT,CAWSVEYDQPQHF
.,TRBD2,TRBJ2-1,TRBV19,TGTGCCAGTAGTATCCACCCTCCTAGCGGTAGCTCCTACAATGAGCAGTTCTTC,CASSIHPPSGSSYNEQFF
.,TRBD1,TRBJ2-7,TRBV6-1,TGTGCCAGCAGTGAAGGTCCGACAGGGACCTACGAGCAGTACTTC,CASSEGPTGTYEQYF
.,.,TRBJ1-1,TRBV28,TGTGTCCATACTACTGGGGGCTCCGAGAACACTGAAGCTTTCTTT,CVHTTGGSENTEAFF
.,.,TRBJ2-7,TRBV5-4,TGTGCCAGCACCTCCCCCTGGACTGACGAGCAGTACTTC,CASTSPWTDEQYF
.,.,TRBJ1-2,TRBV9,TGTGCCAGCAGCGTGAGGATAGGGGGAAACTATGGCTACACCTTC,CASSVRIGGNYGYTF
.,.,TRBJ1-1,TRBV18,TGTGCCAGCTCACCGGGGGGTAAGAGGACTGAAGCTTTCTTT,CASSPGGKRTEAFF
.,.,TRBJ1-5,TRBV20-1,TGCAGTGCTAGTCCCACCCCCTGGCCCCAGCATTTT,CSASPTPWPQHF
.,.,TRBJ2-7,TRBV6-5,TGTGCCAGCAGTTACTCGTTTGGACCAGTCTACGAGCAGTACTTC,CASSYSFGPVYEQYF
.,.,TRBJ2-1,TRBV3-1/TRBV3-2,TGTGCCAGCAGCCGCCGGAGTACGAATGAGCAGTTCTTC,CASSRRSTNEQFF
once,.,TRBJ1-2,TRBV6-1,TGTGCCAGCAGTTCACAGGGCAACTATGGCTACACCTTC,CASSSQGNYGYTF
.,TRBD1,TRBJ1-1,TRBV28,TGTGCCAGCAGTTTTATAACAGGGGGAGGGACTGAAGCTTTCTTT,CASSFITGGGTEAFF
.,TRBD1,TRBJ1-5,TRBV10-3,TGTGCCAGCGGGGGACAGGGGGACAATCAGCCCCAGCATTTT,CASGGQGDNQPQHF
few,.,TRBJ1-5,TRBV6-1,TGTGCCAGCAGTGAAGTTGGGACACCATATAGCAATCAGCCCCAGCATTTT,CASSEVGTPYSNQPQHF
.,.,TRBJ2-3,TRBV11-2,TGTGCCAGCAGCCTTAGGGGAGCATTAACAGATACGCAGTATTTT,CASSLRGALTDTQYF
.,.,TRBJ2-7,TRBV30,TGTGCCTGGAACTCGAACCGGGGCCCGGATACCTACGAGCAGTACTTC,CAWNSNRGPDTYEQYF
few,.,TRBJ2-1,TRBV19,TGTGCCAGTGGGTTTCGCGAAGATAGGGTGCAGTTCTTC,CASGFREDRVQFF
.,TRBD2,TRBJ2-1,TRBV18,TGTGCCAGCTCACTCTCGGGGGGCTCCTACAATGAGCAGTTCTTC,CASSLSGGSYNEQFF
.,.,TRBJ1-2,TRBV12-3/TRBV12-4,TGTGCCAGCAGTTCAGGGTATTATGGCTACACCTTC,CASSSGYYGYTF
.,TRBD2,TRBJ2-2,TRBV9,TGTGCCAGCAGCGCGACTAGCGGGACGAACACCGGGGAGCTGTTTTTT,CASSATSGTNTGELFF
.,.,TRBJ2-5,TRBV2,TGTGCCAGCAGCAGACAGGGGAGGGAAGAGACCCAGTACTTC,CASSRQGREETQYF
.,.,TRBJ1-5,TRBV6-5,TGTGCCAGCAGTTACGTCAAATGGACGGACAATCAGCCCCAGCATTTT,CASSYVKWTDNQPQHF
.,.,TRBJ2-3,TRBV11-2,TGTGCCAGCAGCGCCGTGGCCGGGTTTACCACAGATACGCAGTATTTT,CASSAVAGFTTDTQYF
.,TRBD1,TRBJ1-2,TRBV27,TGTGCCAGCAGCGCCCCGGGACAGGGTGACTATGGCTACACCTTC,CASSAPGQGDYGYTF
.,.,TRBJ2-1,TRBV5-1,TGCGCCAGCAGATTCAGGGAGGCCTACAATGAGCAGTTCTTC,CASRFREAYNEQFF
.,TRBD2,TRBJ2-7,TRBV7-3,TGTGCCAGCAGACCAGCGGGAGGGCCGCCCTACGAGCAGTACTTC,CASRPAGGPPYEQYF
.,.,TRBJ1-2,TRBV28,TGTGCCAGCAGAACCCCACTTGGGGGGGGCTACACCTTC,CASRTPLGGGYTF
.,.,TRBJ2-2,TRBV28,TGTGCCAGCACCCCGGGGTCCGGGGAGCTGTTTTTT,CASTPGSGELFF
.,.,TRBJ1-3,TRBV12-3/TRBV12-4,TGTGCCAGCAGCCCTCGGGTTGGAAACACCATATATTTT,CASSPRVGNTIYF
.,TRBD1,TRBJ2-2,TRBV5-4,TGTGCCAGCAGCCCCGGTCGGACAGGTGGGCTGTTTTTT,CASSPGRTGGLFF
.,.,TRBJ2-2,TRBV6-5,TGTGCCAGCATGGACTGGGGGACCGGGGAGCTGTTTTTT,CASMDWGTGELFF
.,.,TRBJ1-1,TRBV29-1,TGCAGCGTTTTGGGTGTCGGGAACACTGAAGCTTTCTTT,CSVLGVGNTEAFF
.,.,TRBJ2-7,TRBV4-1,TGCGCCAGCAGCCAAGAATCAGGCGCCTCCTACGAGCAGTACTTC,CASSQESGASYEQYF